Shown below are 27 T cell receptor beta chains from a single sample sequenced in a study of blood T cell repertoires in COVID-19. Sequenced by immunoSEQ multiplex PCR; TCRdb stores in-frame clones only, minus some. This sample has more than 95,000 clones, with about 86% found just once. The sequenced sample consisted of peripheral blood. The receptors originated from a woman of 80 years or more with active or convalescent COVID-19.

This clone has only a few counts. The rearrangement uses TRBV29-1 and TRBJ1-1; no definite D call. The V and J ends lost 5 bases and 1 base respectively, with 8 bases between them. Germline values: CDR1 SQVTM, CDR2 ANQGSEA. This CDR3 spans 12 amino acids. CDR3 bases: TGCAGCGTTTCCCGGGGGAACACTGAAGCTTTCTTT. It encodes CSVSRGNTEAFF.

J is TRBJ2-1 and V is TRBV2; 7 nucleotides align to TRBD2. Germline trimming cut 4 bases from V and 5 bases from J; bases unmatched to any gene: 17. CDR3 size: 18 residues. CDR1 is SNHLY, CDR2 FYNNEI, per germline. CDR3 sequence (DNA): TGTGCCAGCAGTGTAAATCGGATGAGGGGAGGGTCCCACAATGAGCAGTTCTTC. Translating gives CASSVNRMRGGSHNEQFF.

V and J are TRBV28 and TRBJ2-3; D gene uncertain. V gave up 8 bases and J gave up 4 bases, with 7 bases separating them. This CDR3 is 11 amino acids long. CDR1 is MDHEN, CDR2 SYDVKM, per germline. In nucleotides, the CDR3 is TGTGCCAGCGCCCGCGCAGATACGCAGTATTTT. It encodes CASARADTQYF.

This clone was observed at least ten times. The chain carries TRBV28 and TRBJ1-2; D unclear. Trimming removed 6 bases at V and 7 bases at J, with 9 bases between. The CDR3 sequence is 11 residues long. Germline CDR1 is MDHEN and CDR2 is SYDVKM. CDR3 in amino acids: CASSGLGGYTF. CDR3 sequence (DNA): TGTGCCAGCAGCGGGTTAGGTGGCTACACCTTC.

The chain joins TRBV29-1 to TRBJ2-1; TRBD2 aligns across 8 bases. The trim removed 5 bases at V and 15 bases at J, leaving 9 bases unmatched. Looked up from germline, CDR1 is SQVTM and CDR2 is ANQGSEA. The CDR3 totals 11 residues. The CDR3 coding sequence is TGCAGCGTTCTAGTAACGGGAGGGACGTTCTTC. Residues: CSVLVTGGTFF.

The V gene is TRBV18, the J gene TRBJ1-3, with 8 bases fitting TRBD1. CDR3 size: 15 residues. CDR1 and CDR2 (germline): KGHSH, LQKENI. V shed 4 bases, J shed 2 bases, and the junction held 4 bases outside the gene matches. CDR3 DNA sequence: TGTGCCAGCTCACACGACAGGGGACCTGGAAACACCATATATTTT. It translates to CASSHDRGPGNTIYF. Filled out from reference TRBV18 and TRBJ1-3, the complete variable domain reads NAGVMQNPRHLVRRRGQEARLRCSPMKGHSHVYWYRQLPEEGLKFMVYLQKENIIDESGMPKERFSAEFPKEGPSILRIQQVVRGDSAAYFCASSHDRGPGNTIYFGEGSWLTVV.

This clone appeared a single time. The chain employs TRBV30 and TRBJ2-1; TRBD2 matches at 11 bases. There are 16 residues in the CDR3. CDR1 GTSNPN and CDR2 SVGIG come from the germline V gene (reference sequence). The J segment lost 1 base and the V segment lost 3 bases, leaving 5 bases of the junction unmatched. The CDR3 DNA sequence: TGTGCCTGGAGACAAACTAGCGGGAGTTCCTACAATGAGCAGTTCTTC. Protein sequence: CAWRQTSGSSYNEQFF.

The J gene is TRBJ2-4, the V gene TRBV6-5; 8 positions agree with TRBD1. After removal of 7 bases from V and 6 bases from J, the junction contained 8 bases not matched to a gene. The length of the CDR3 is 14 residues. Germline V gene lookup returns CDR1 MNHEY and CDR2 SVGAGI. CDR3 coding DNA: TGTGCCAGCAATAAGGACAGGGATCGAAACATTCAGTACTTC. Its protein product is CASNKDRDRNIQYF.

The chain couples TRBV5-5 to TRBJ1-6; D is unresolved. The CDR3 contains 15 residues. Trimming removed 1 base at V and 6 bases at J, with 11 bases between. CDR1 SGHKS and CDR2 YYEKEE come from the germline V gene (reference sequence). In DNA form, the CDR3 reads TGTGCCAGCAGCTTGTCGGGGTTGGGTAATTCACCCCTCCACTTT. It translates to CASSLSGLGNSPLHF.

The chain combines TRBV3-1 (or the pseudogene TRBV3-2) with TRBJ2-7; D unresolved. The CDR3 consists of 16 residues. Germline lookup yields CDR1 LGHDT and CDR2 YNNKEL (reference sequence). Trimming removed 0 bases from V and 2 bases from J, with 14 bases in between. This CDR3 is CASSQDLLLCPYEQYF. The CDR3 coding sequence is TGTGCCAGCAGCCAAGATCTGTTGCTATGTCCCTACGAGCAGTACTTC.

The chain is built from TRBV4-1 and TRBJ2-7; 11 bases map to TRBD1. This CDR3 has 15 residues. Per germline, CDR1 MGHRA and CDR2 YSYEKL. J lost 3 bases, V lost 2 bases, and 3 bases had no gene match. CDR3 nucleotides: TGCGCCAGCAGCCAATTGGGACAGGGGGTCTACGAGCAGTACTTC. Translating it yields CASSQLGQGVYEQYF.

This rearrangement joins TRBV19 to TRBJ2-2, with 7 bases identical to TRBD1. CDR3 size: 14 residues. The trim removed 4 bases at V and 4 bases at J, leaving 3 bases unmatched. Germline V gene lookup returns CDR1 LNHDA and CDR2 SQIVND (reference sequence). The CDR3 reads CASSTTGVTGELFF. CDR3 coding DNA: TGTGCCAGTAGTACAACAGGGGTCACCGGGGAGCTGTTTTTT.

This clone was observed at least ten times. The rearrangement uses TRBV30 and TRBJ1-5; no definite D call. The CDR3 contains 13 residues. Trimming removed 4 bases from V and 0 bases from J, with 7 bases in between. Germline lookup yields CDR1 GTSNPN and CDR2 SVGIG (reference sequence). CDR3 nucleotides: TGTGCCTGGAACAGAGATAGCAATCAGCCCCAGCATTTT. Amino acid sequence: CAWNRDSNQPQHF.

CDR3 DNA sequence: TGTGCCAGCAGCTTGGACAGGGGGGGTAACGAGCAGTACTTC. Its translation is CASSLDRGGNEQYF. The chain employs TRBV5-4 and TRBJ2-7; TRBD1 is a possible D gene (8 bases). The V gene lost 0 bases and the J gene lost 5 bases, with 12 bases spanning the gap. Germline V gene data show CDR1 as SGHNT and CDR2 as YYREEE (reference sequence). The CDR3 spans 14 residues.

The rearrangement joins TRBV28 to TRBJ1-6; TRBD1 agrees at 8 bases. Unmatched junction bases numbered 0, after V lost 2 bases and J lost 6 bases. Germline V lookup: CDR1 MDHEN, CDR2 SYDVKM. This CDR3 region has 14 residues. For the CDR3, the DNA is TGTGCCAGCAGTTTAGACAGGGGTAATTCACCCCTCCACTTT. Protein sequence: CASSLDRGNSPLHF.

This chain connects TRBV28 to TRBJ1-1; 8 bases map to TRBD1. This CDR3 contains 15 residues. Germline CDR1 reads MDHEN; CDR2 reads SYDVKM. J gave up 3 bases and V 5 bases, and 8 bases lay outside the gene matches. Here the CDR3 DNA reads TGTGCCAGCAGTCCTTGGACAGGGTCATACACTGAAGCTTTCTTT. It encodes CASSPWTGSYTEAFF. Based on the CDR3 plus reference TRBV28 and TRBJ1-1, the full variable domain is DVKVTQSSRYLVKRTGEKVFLECVQDMDHENMFWYRQDPGLGLRLIYFSYDVKMKEKGDIPEGYSVSREKKERFSLILESASTNQTSMYLCASSPWTGSYTEAFFGQGTRLTVV.

This clone has just a few counts. V gene TRBV18 combines with J gene TRBJ2-2, with D possibly TRBD2 on 5 matching bases. Germline CDR1 and CDR2: KGHSH and LQKENI. This CDR3 region has 16 residues. V lost 1 base to trimming and J lost 2 bases, with 11 bases between them. The CDR3 nucleotides read TGTGCCAGCTCACCACTGGTAGGGAGAAACACCGGGGAGCTGTTTTTT. Translating gives CASSPLVGRNTGELFF.

This chain connects TRBV28 to TRBJ2-1; 11 bases line up with TRBD2. CDR3 size: 16 residues. CDR1 is MDHEN, CDR2 SYDVKM, per germline. Germline trimming cut 10 bases from V and 0 bases from J; bases unmatched to any gene: 8. This chain's CDR3 is CATLGTSGSSYNEQFF. CDR3 sequence (DNA): TGTGCCACCCTAGGGACTAGCGGCAGCTCCTACAATGAGCAGTTCTTC.

The chain carries TRBV2 and TRBJ2-1; TRBD2 matches at 11 bases. V was pared by 7 bases and J by 9 bases, with 11 bases of the junction left unmatched. The CDR3 is made up of 15 amino acids. Germline V CDR1 and CDR2: SNHLY, FYNNEI. CDR3 bases: TGTGCCAGCAAGGTTGGTAGCGGGAGGGGTCTTGAGCAGTTCTTC. Protein product: CASKVGSGRGLEQFF. The full variable domain, completed using reference TRBV2 and TRBJ2-1, is EPEVTQTPSHQVTQMGQEVILRCVPISNHLYFYWYRQILGQKVEFLVSFYNNEISEKSEIFDDQFSVERPDGSNFTLKIRSTKLEDSAMYFCASKVGSGRGLEQFFGPGTRLTVL.

This chain uses TRBV5-1 with TRBJ2-1, with D possibly TRBD2 on 6 matching bases. Germline CDR1 SGHRS, CDR2 YFSETQ. V was clipped by 4 bases and J by 10 bases, with 15 bases between them. The CDR3 runs 13 residues. The CDR3 DNA reads as TGCGCCAGCAGCCCGGGGGTAGTAGGAGAGCAGTTCTTC. Translating it yields CASSPGVVGEQFF. Based on the CDR3 plus reference TRBV5-1 and TRBJ2-1, the full variable domain is KAGVTQTPRYLIKTRGQQVTLSCSPISGHRSVSWYQQTPGQGLQFLFEYFSETQRNKGNFPGRFSGRQFSNSRSEMNVSTLELGDSALYLCASSPGVVGEQFFGPGTRLTVL.

The chain couples TRBV25-1 to TRBJ1-1; tentative D call: TRBD1 (5 bases). The ends were cut back, 1 base at V and 2 bases at J, with 11 bases in the middle. The CDR3 extends over 15 amino acids. Germline lookup yields CDR1 MGHDK and CDR2 SYGVNS. The CDR3, as DNA: TGTGCCAGCAGTGAATTTGGGGCAGCCAACACTGAAGCTTTCTTT. Translated, it gives CASSEFGAANTEAFF.

The chain is built from TRBV19 and TRBJ2-1; a possible D gene is TRBD2 (5 bases). The CDR3 runs 14 residues. V gave up 2 bases and J gave up 2 bases, with 7 bases separating them. Germline V CDR1 and CDR2: LNHDA, SQIVND (reference sequence). DNA for the CDR3: TGTGCCAGTAGTATATCACTAGCCTACAATGAGCAGTTCTTC. This translates into CASSISLAYNEQFF.

This chain's CDR3 is CASSLGSVATNEKLFF. The CDR3 region has the DNA TGCGCCAGCAGCTTGGGGTCAGTTGCAACTAATGAAAAACTGTTTTTT. This rearrangement joins TRBV5-1 to TRBJ1-4; the D is unclear. The CDR3 is 16 residues long. V lost 0 bases, J lost 0 bases, and 9 bases lay in between. CDR1 and CDR2 from the germline V gene are SGHRS and YFSETQ.

This rearrangement joins TRBV6-1 to TRBJ2-1; 10 bases line up with TRBD1. Germline values: CDR1 MNHNS, CDR2 SASEGT. CDR3 size: 16 residues. V trimming: 3 bases; J trimming: 9 bases; junction bases outside the gene matches: 11. The CDR3 DNA reads as TGTGCCAGCAGTGATGCCGCGACAGGGGGCCGGAGTGAGCAGTTCTTC. Encoded protein: CASSDAATGGRSEQFF.

The chain joins TRBV7-9 to TRBJ1-4; the match to TRBD1 covers 7 bases. Germline CDR1 SEHNR, CDR2 FQNEAQ (reference sequence). V gave up 5 bases and J gave up 7 bases; unmatched junction bases: 13. There are 16 residues in the CDR3. The CDR3 coding sequence is TGTGCCAGCAGCACCACCCGACAGGGCGGCGGTGAAAAACTGTTTTTT. This encodes CASSTTRQGGGEKLFF.

The chain couples TRBV28 to TRBJ2-2, with TRBD2 matching over 10 bases. The V gene end was trimmed by 4 bases and the J gene end by 0 bases; junction bases not matched to a gene: 2. Per germline, CDR1 MDHEN and CDR2 SYDVKM. This CDR3 is 16 amino acids long. The chain's CDR3 is CASSSGLAANTGELFF. The CDR3, as DNA: TGTGCCAGCAGTTCAGGACTAGCGGCGAACACCGGGGAGCTGTTTTTT.

CDR3 coding DNA: TGTGCCAGCAGTTATCAGGGGCGAAGCTATGGCTACACCTTC. Amino acids: CASSYQGRSYGYTF. The chain carries TRBV6-5 and TRBJ1-2; tentatively, D is TRBD1 (6 bases). The CDR3 extends over 14 amino acids. Germline V lookup: CDR1 MNHEY, CDR2 SVGAGI. With 3 bases removed from V and 4 bases from J, the gap between germline ends came to 12 bases.